The 20 T cell receptor beta chains given below trace back to one sample, sequenced in a study of regulatory T cells in long-lasting Graves disease. Construction of TCR beta libraries relied on iRepertoire HTBI primers and on Arm-PCR targeting CDR3 regions. Via MiXCR, TCRdb re-called the multiplex PCR reads, giving one row per CDR3 protein. The table lists approximately 540,000 distinct CDR3 sequences, more than 10% of them singletons. Time point meaning: newly diagnosed GD, antithyroid drugs for less than 3 months. Generation of the TCR library employed RNA extracted from PBMCs. The same data also went into a second study, on T cells in Graves' hyperthyroidism and ophthalmopathy.

This specimen was peripheral blood mononuclear cells (PBMCs), taken at new diagnosis, from a patient treated with antithyroid drugs. Receptors originate from a woman in her thirties with Graves disease.

The chain employs TRBV5-1 and TRBJ1-1, with TRBD1 matching over 8 bases. V gave up 5 bases and J gave up 3 bases; unmatched junction bases: 6. Germline lookup yields CDR1 SGHRS and CDR2 YFSETQ. This CDR3 is 14 amino acids long. For the CDR3, the DNA is TGCGCCAGCAGAACCGGGACAGGCGACACTGAAGCTTTCTTT. Translating it yields CASRTGTGDTEAFF.

This clonotype was counted a few times. The chain recombines TRBV28 with TRBJ1-5; 9 bases match TRBD1. Trimming cost V 6 bases and J 6 bases; bases outside gene matches: 6. CDR1 and CDR2 (germline): MDHEN, SYDVKM. The CDR3 has 14 residues. The CDR3 sequence is CASRAGQGGQPQHF. The CDR3 coding sequence is TGTGCCAGCAGGGCGGGACAGGGAGGTCAGCCCCAGCATTTT.

Only a few counts were recorded for this clonotype. Given a much more abundant clone one base away, this may be a read error. The chain carries TRBV6-5 and TRBJ1-2; D perhaps matches TRBD1 (6 bases). Trimming left V 2 bases short and J 0 bases short, with 13 bases between. This CDR3 contains 16 residues. Germline CDR1 reads MNHEY; CDR2 reads SVGAGI. The CDR3 DNA is TGTGCCAGCAGTTACGGACAGAGGATTACTAACTATGGCTACACCTTC. It translates to CASSYGQRITNYGYTF.

This clonotype was recorded once. The junction does not match germline at one end; this may be a read error. The chain links TRBV7-2 to TRBJ2-5; 14 positions agree with TRBD2. This CDR3 contains 14 residues. The germline CDR1 and CDR2 sequences are SGHTA and FQGNSA. The CDR3 protein is CASSLGLAGGPEFF. The CDR3 coding sequence is TGTGCCAGCAGCTTAGGACTAGCGGGAGGGCCTGAGTTCTTC.

The CDR3 sequence: CASSQGASSSYEQYF. In nucleotides, the CDR3 is TGCGCCAGCAGCCAAGGTGCATCCAGCTCCTACGAGCAGTACTTC. V gene TRBV4-1 combines with J gene TRBJ2-7; D remains unclear. V dropped 1 base and J dropped 0 bases, with 10 bases sitting between them. CDR3 size: 15 residues. CDR1 is MGHRA and CDR2 is YSYEKL in the germline V gene.

At least ten counts were recorded for this clonotype. The CDR3 spells CASSLDGLAAYEQYF. As DNA, the CDR3 is TGCGCCAGCAGCTTGGATGGACTAGCGGCCTACGAGCAGTACTTC. The chain employs TRBV5-1 and TRBJ2-7; TRBD2 matches 10 bases. V shed 0 bases, J shed 2 bases, and the junction held 2 bases outside the gene matches. CDR1 and CDR2 (germline): SGHRS, YFSETQ. This CDR3 spans 15 amino acids. Full variable domain (outside the CDR3, taken from reference TRBV5-1 and TRBJ2-7): KAGVTQTPRYLIKTRGQQVTLSCSPISGHRSVSWYQQTPGQGLQFLFEYFSETQRNKGNFPGRFSGRQFSNSRSEMNVSTLELGDSALYLCASSLDGLAAYEQYFGPGTRLTVT.

This clonotype was picked up many times. The chain employs TRBV30 and TRBJ2-1; D remains ambiguous. Germline assignment: CDR1 GTSNPN and CDR2 SVGIG (reference sequence). The CDR3 consists of 8 residues. CDR3: CIPNEQFF. The DNA of the CDR3 is TGTATCCCGAATGAGCAGTTCTTC.

This clonotype has at least ten counts. V usage is TRBV7-2 and J usage is TRBJ1-4; 7 nucleotides match TRBD1. This CDR3 contains 15 residues. Germline values: CDR1 SGHTA, CDR2 FQGNSA. The V gene end was trimmed by 5 bases and the J gene end by 4 bases; junction bases not matched to a gene: 7. In DNA, the CDR3 is TGTGCCAGCAGCGGACAGGCTTGGGGTAATGAAAAACTGTTTTTT. The encoded protein is CASSGQAWGNEKLFF.

This clonotype was observed at least ten times. The chain joins TRBV29-1 to TRBJ2-7; no definite D call. The germline V gene encodes CDR1 SQVTM and CDR2 ANQGSEA. Trimming left V 1 base short and J 4 bases short, with 11 bases between. The CDR3 has 13 amino acids. CDR3 sequence reads: CSVEAGPLYEQYF. For the CDR3, the DNA is TGCAGCGTTGAAGCGGGCCCTCTTTACGAGCAGTACTTC.

This clonotype has at least ten counts. V and J are TRBV4-3 and TRBJ1-1; TRBD1 aligns across 9 bases. Trimming at V came to 2 bases and at J to 4 bases, leaving 2 bases not matched to a gene. This CDR3 spans 14 amino acids. Germline V CDR1 and CDR2: LGHNA, YSLEER. The CDR3: CASSQMTGGTEAFF. CDR3 in DNA: TGCGCCAGCAGCCAAATGACAGGGGGCACTGAAGCTTTCTTT.

This clonotype was counted at least ten times. This rearrangement joins TRBV19 to TRBJ2-5, with D maybe TRBD2 (7 bases). Germline assignment: CDR1 LNHDA and CDR2 SQIVND (reference sequence). The CDR3 is made up of 15 amino acids. V was pared by 7 bases and J by 5 bases, with 20 bases between. CDR3 protein: CASTSRGAAAETQYF. In nucleotides, the CDR3 is TGTGCCAGTACCTCACGGGGGGCAGCGGCGGAGACCCAGTACTTC.

There are a few counts of this clonotype. The V call is TRBV20-1, the J call TRBJ2-7; 7 bases line up with TRBD1. Germline assignment: CDR1 DFQATT and CDR2 SNEGSKA (reference sequence). J lost 7 bases, V lost 1 base, and 10 bases had no gene match. CDR3 size: 14 residues. The CDR3 protein is CSARGGGAITEQYF. The CDR3 region has the DNA TGCAGTGCTAGAGGAGGGGGCGCAATTACAGAGCAGTACTTC.

There are a few counts of this clonotype. The chain joins TRBV28 to TRBJ2-3; 11 bases match TRBD2. The germline gives CDR1 MDHEN, CDR2 SYDVKM. After removal of 3 bases from V and 1 base from J, the junction contained 6 bases not matched to a gene. The CDR3 sequence is 17 residues long. CDR3 region: CASSFLSGRGGTDTQYF. The CDR3 region has the DNA TGTGCCAGCAGTTTTCTTAGCGGGAGGGGTGGCACAGATACGCAGTATTTT.

J is TRBJ2-3 and V is TRBV11-2; 8 bases match TRBD1. V shed 6 bases and J 0 bases; nucleotides not matched to a gene: 5. Germline CDR1 SGHAT, CDR2 FQNNGV. The CDR3 loop spans 15 amino acids. CDR3 DNA sequence: TGTGCCAGCAGACGGCGGACAGGGAGCACAGATACGCAGTATTTT. Amino acid sequence: CASRRRTGSTDTQYF.

The V and J genes are TRBV5-1 and TRBJ2-1, with 14 bases identical to TRBD2. V shed 4 bases, J shed 9 bases, and the junction held 12 bases outside the gene matches. Per the germline V gene, CDR1 is SGHRS and CDR2 is YFSETQ. The CDR3 is made up of 17 amino acids. The CDR3 spells CASSPGGTSGRWGEQFF. In nucleotides, the CDR3 is TGCGCCAGCAGCCCGGGAGGGACTAGCGGGAGATGGGGTGAGCAGTTCTTC.

This clonotype was counted ten times or more. The V call is TRBV2, the J call TRBJ1-1, with D possibly TRBD1 on 5 matching bases. Looked up from germline, CDR1 is SNHLY and CDR2 is FYNNEI. V was shortened by 6 bases and J by 1 base, with 9 bases between the two germline ends. The CDR3 extends over 13 amino acids. The CDR3 DNA reads TGTGCCAGCAGGACAGACCCGAACACTGAAGCTTTCTTT. Amino acid sequence: CASRTDPNTEAFF.

This sequence joins TRBV11-2 and TRBJ1-1; 10 bases align to TRBD1. V gave up 6 bases and J gave up 6 bases; unmatched junction bases: 4. This CDR3 region has 13 residues. Germline lookup yields CDR1 SGHAT and CDR2 FQNNGV. CDR3 in amino acids: CASRQTGGSEAFF. In DNA, the CDR3 is TGTGCCAGCAGACAGACAGGGGGCTCTGAAGCTTTCTTT.

This clonotype was counted only a few times. The J gene is TRBJ2-7, the V gene TRBV6-5, with 9 bases identical to TRBD1. This CDR3 is built from 15 residues. V shed 0 bases, J shed 3 bases, and the junction held 3 bases outside the gene matches. The germline V gene encodes CDR1 MNHEY and CDR2 SVGAGI. The CDR3, as DNA: TGTGCCAGCAGTTACTCGGGGACAGGGAACTACGAGCAGTACTTC. Encoded protein: CASSYSGTGNYEQYF.

Ten or more counts support this clonotype. J is TRBJ2-1 and V is TRBV27, with D perhaps assigned TRBD1 or TRBD2 (6 bases each). V was cut by 0 bases and J by 4 bases, with 22 bases left in between. Germline V gives CDR1 MNHEY, CDR2 SMNVEV (reference sequence). This CDR3 comprises 19 residues. Here the CDR3 DNA reads TGTGCCAGCAGTTTATCGATCAGGGGCGCGGGATACGATTACAATGAGCAGTTCTTC. Translated, it gives CASSLSIRGAGYDYNEQFF.

This clonotype was counted ten times or more. V and J are TRBV6-2 or TRBV6-3 and TRBJ1-5; D is possibly TRBD1 (6 bases). With 11 bases removed from V and 4 bases from J, the gap between germline ends came to 21 bases. The CDR3 sequence is 15 residues long. Germline V CDR1 and CDR2: MNHEY, SVGEGT. The CDR3, as DNA: TGTGCCGCGAGGGGGGGCTCGCTGTTTAATCAGCCCCAGCATTTT. It specifies CAARGGSLFNQPQHF.